This is a list of T cell receptor beta chains from one sample in a study of spatial heterogeneity in lung cancer. TCRdb independently ran MiXCR on the 5' RACE reads; one entry per CDR3 protein. The repertoire holds about 2,600 distinct CDR3 sequences, with nearly 4.5% as singletons. The specimen was normal lung tissue next to the tumor, collected at surgery. All receptors come from a female donor with early-stage non-small cell lung cancer. The CDR3 runs from the conserved cysteine through the conserved F or W. The D gene is left open where the match is weak. A row's size may be missing; if present it is once, few, many or a size class.

.	TRBJ2-7	TRBV11-3	medium-sized	TGTGCCAGCAGCGTGACAGGTTACGAGCAGTACTTC	CASSVTGYEQYF
.	TRBJ1-1	TRBV7-8	medium-sized	TGTGCCAGCAGCTTTTCCGGACAGTCGAACACTGAAGCTTTCTTT	CASSFSGQSNTEAFF
.	TRBJ1-2	TRBV28	medium-sized	TGTGCCAGCACCCCCACGGGGGGAGAGGGATATGGCTACACCTTC	CASTPTGGEGYGYTF
.	TRBJ2-7	TRBV6-5	many	TGTGCCAGCAGTCTCGTGGGATCCTACGAGCAGTACTTC	CASSLVGSYEQYF
.	TRBJ2-5	TRBV5-1	medium-sized	TGCGCCAGCAGCTTGGCGAGGGCTCAAGAGACCCAGTACTTC	CASSLARAQETQYF
.	TRBJ2-3	TRBV6-1	.	TGTGCCAGCGGCGGCGGGGCGGAAACAGATACGCAGTATTTT	CASGGGAETDTQYF
.	TRBJ2-7	TRBV12-3/TRBV12-4	many	TGTGCCAGCAGTTTAAGAGGGGGACGTGGGGAGCAGTACTTC	CASSLRGGRGEQYF
TRBD1	TRBJ2-7	TRBV27	many	TGTGCCAGCAGTTTAAGCGGGACAGGGAAAGGCGAGCAGTACTTC	CASSLSGTGKGEQYF
.	TRBJ1-2	TRBV7-9	medium-sized	TGTGCCAGCAGCCCCCTCGGGGGGGACCACTGGGGCTACACCTTC	CASSPLGGDHWGYTF
.	TRBJ1-1	TRBV12-3/TRBV12-4	many	TGTGCCAGCAATCCTTTTACCACAGCGCACGAGGCTTTCTTT	CASNPFTTAHEAFF
.	TRBJ2-1	TRBV5-1	medium-sized	TGCGCCAGCAGCTATTATTCTACTTACAATGAGCAGTTCTTC	CASSYYSTYNEQFF
TRBD2	TRBJ2-3	TRBV30	few	TGTGCCTGGATGGCGGGGGGGACAGATACGCAGTATTTT	CAWMAGGTDTQYF
TRBD1	TRBJ1-4	TRBV30	medium-sized	TGTGCCTGGCGAGGGACAGGGGGTTTTTATGAAAAACTGTTTTTT	CAWRGTGGFYEKLFF
.	TRBJ2-2	TRBV14	many	TGTGCCAGCAGCCTACACCCCACCGGGGAGCTGTTTTTT	CASSLHPTGELFF
.	TRBJ1-4	TRBV12-3/TRBV12-4	medium-sized	TGTGCCAGCAGTTTAACCTTCTCGGCGAGAGGGGGGCTGTTTTTT	CASSLTFSARGGLFF
.	TRBJ2-2	TRBV28	few	TGTGCCAGCAGGGTCAGAATCAACGGGGAGCTGTTTTTT	CASRVRINGELFF
TRBD2	TRBJ2-5	TRBV4-1	medium-sized	TGCGCCAGCAGCCAAGATCCGGGGGGGACACAAGAGACCCAGTACTTC	CASSQDPGGTQETQYF
.	TRBJ2-5	TRBV23-1	medium-sized	TGCGCCAGCCCGCTGGGCCACCTTCAGCAGACCCAGTACTTC	CASPLGHLQQTQYF
.	TRBJ2-1	TRBV14	medium-sized	TGTGCCAGCAGCCAAGTATGGGGCAACGAGCAGTTCTTC	CASSQVWGNEQFF
.	TRBJ1-2	TRBV3-1	many	TGTGCCAGCAGCCAAGGTCAGGGCCAGGACTATGGCTACACCTTC	CASSQGQGQDYGYTF
.	TRBJ2-5	TRBV28	.	TGTGCCAGCAGTCACATAGCGACCCAGGAGACCCAGTACTTC	CASSHIATQETQYF
.	TRBJ1-3	TRBV29-1	medium-sized	TGCAGCGTTGGAACCTCTGGAAACACCATATATTTT	CSVGTSGNTIYF
.	TRBJ2-3	TRBV30	medium-sized	TGTGCCTGGAGTCCCCCCGCCAGAGCCCTGGGCACAGATACGCAGTATTTT	CAWSPPARALGTDTQYF
.	TRBJ1-1	TRBV5-1	few	TGCGCCAGCAGCTTGTGGGGGAACACTGAAGCTTTCTTT	CASSLWGNTEAFF
.	TRBJ2-3	TRBV18	many	TGTGCCAGCTCACCAGCAAGCGCGGATACGCAGTATTTT	CASSPASADTQYF
.	TRBJ2-4	TRBV7-9	medium-sized	TGTGCCAGCAGCCACGGGGCCAAAAACATTCAGTACTTC	CASSHGAKNIQYF
.	TRBJ1-4	TRBV12-5	many	TGTGCTAGTGGTTTGGTAGTAAGCGCCTCGCATGAAAAACTGTTTTTT	CASGLVVSASHEKLFF
.	TRBJ1-1	TRBV12-5	medium-sized	TGTGCTAGTGGTTTGGAGGTGAACACTGAAGCTTTCTTT	CASGLEVNTEAFF
TRBD2	TRBJ2-1	TRBV27	medium-sized	TGTGCCAGCAGTTCGGGCGGGGGGGACAATGAGCAGTTCTTC	CASSSGGGDNEQFF
TRBD2	TRBJ2-3	TRBV28	medium-sized	TGTGCCAGCAGTTGGAGGCGCGGGGGTGCTAGCACAGATACGCAGTATTTT	CASSWRRGGASTDTQYF
.	TRBJ1-1	TRBV5-5	medium-sized	TGTGCCAGCCTCCCTCTAGGGGCGCAGGGCACTGAAGCTTTCTTT	CASLPLGAQGTEAFF
.	TRBJ2-1	TRBV2	medium-sized	TGTGCCAGCAGTTTCGGGACCCTCCAAACCAACAATGAGCAGTTCTTC	CASSFGTLQTNNEQFF
.	TRBJ1-1	TRBV29-1	medium-sized	TGCAGCGTTGACGGGGGGGCTGACACTGAAGCTTTCTTT	CSVDGGADTEAFF
.	TRBJ1-2	TRBV5-8	medium-sized	TGTGCCAGCAACCAACTCAATTCCTATGGCTACACCTTC	CASNQLNSYGYTF
.	TRBJ1-2	TRBV9	medium-sized	TGTGCCAGCAGCGTAGGACCGACATATGGCTACACCTTC	CASSVGPTYGYTF
TRBD2	TRBJ2-4	TRBV20-1	medium-sized	TGCAGTGCCACGGCGGGTAGCGGGAGAAACATTCAGTACTTC	CSATAGSGRNIQYF
.	TRBJ1-3	TRBV7-8	medium-sized	TGTGCCAGCAGCTTAAAGGGAATATCTGGAAACACCATATATTTT	CASSLKGISGNTIYF
TRBD2	TRBJ2-5	TRBV11-2	.	TGTGCCAGCAGCCTCCCAGGGACTAGCGAAAAAAAGACCCAGTACTTC	CASSLPGTSEKKTQYF
.	TRBJ1-6	TRBV27	many	TGTGCCAGCAGTATCGAGGGTCGGTCCTATTCACCCCTCCACTTT	CASSIEGRSYSPLHF
.	TRBJ1-2	TRBV5-4	medium-sized	TGTGCCAGCAGCCTCAGAGGGGTTAACTATGGCTACACCTTC	CASSLRGVNYGYTF
TRBD2	TRBJ2-1	TRBV6-1	medium-sized	TGTGCCAGCAGGGGACTAGCGGGGGGGGACTCCTACAATGAGCAGTTCTTC	CASRGLAGGDSYNEQFF
.	TRBJ1-3	TRBV28	medium-sized	TGTGCCAGCAGCTCTCCAGGGACCAACACCATATATTTT	CASSSPGTNTIYF
.	TRBJ2-1	TRBV28	medium-sized	TGTGCCAGCAGTTTATTGAGAGACGGGCGAGGTGGGCAGTTCTTC	CASSLLRDGRGGQFF
TRBD1	TRBJ1-2	TRBV20-1	medium-sized	TGCAGTGGAGACAGGGGGCTTGAGTATGGCTACACCTTC	CSGDRGLEYGYTF
.	TRBJ1-6	TRBV7-6	medium-sized	TGTGCCAGCAGCTCCGACAGGAATTTAACACCCCTCCACTTT	CASSSDRNLTPLHF
.	TRBJ1-2	TRBV30	many	TGTGCCTGGAGTGCTCGGGATGGTGGCTACACCTTC	CAWSARDGGYTF
.	TRBJ1-2	TRBV5-5	few	TGTGCCAGCAGCTTGCGGACAGATTATGGCTACACCTTC	CASSLRTDYGYTF
TRBD1	TRBJ2-7	TRBV28	medium-sized	TGTGCCAGCAGTTCCCGAGCGGGGACAGGGTCCTACGAGCAGTACTTC	CASSSRAGTGSYEQYF